In its sample, the clone carrying this T cell receptor (beta chain) was seen once. This specimen belongs to a study of blood T cell repertoires in COVID-19. Profiling relied on immunoSEQ multiplex PCR, and the TCRdb table lists in-frame clones only, not all of them. The data contain some 98,000 clones, around 82% of them singletons. Material: peripheral blood. The origin of this receptor is a man between 65 and 80 years old with active or convalescent COVID-19.

CDR3 coding DNA: TGCGCCAGCAGCCCGGGGGGGACGAACACCGGGGAGCTGTTTTTT. It translates to CASSPGGTNTGELFF. The V gene is TRBV5-1, the J gene TRBJ2-2, with 8 bases fitting TRBD2. After removal of 4 bases from V and 0 bases from J, the junction contained 2 bases not matched to a gene. The germline gives CDR1 SGHRS, CDR2 YFSETQ. The CDR3 has 15 amino acids.